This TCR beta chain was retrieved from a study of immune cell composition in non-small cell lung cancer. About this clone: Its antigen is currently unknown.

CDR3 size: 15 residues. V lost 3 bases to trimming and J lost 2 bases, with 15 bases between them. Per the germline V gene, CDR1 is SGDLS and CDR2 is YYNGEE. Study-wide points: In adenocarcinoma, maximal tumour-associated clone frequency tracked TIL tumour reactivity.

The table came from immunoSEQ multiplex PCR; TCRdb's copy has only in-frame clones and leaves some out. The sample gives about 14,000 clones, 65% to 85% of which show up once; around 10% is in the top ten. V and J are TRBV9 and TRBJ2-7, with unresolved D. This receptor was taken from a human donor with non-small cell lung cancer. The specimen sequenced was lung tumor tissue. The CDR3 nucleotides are TGTGCCAGCAGCGAGGGTTCAAGCGCGACCTACGAGCAGTACTTC. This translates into CASSEGSSATYEQYF.